This TCR beta chain was captured by sequencing in a study of T cells after yellow fever vaccination. This CDR3 comprises 13 residues. The ends were cut back, 4 bases at V and 7 bases at J, with 15 bases in the middle. Germline V lookup: CDR1 SGHRS, CDR2 YFSETQ. This clonotype was counted at least ten times. TCRdb re-analysed the 5' RACE reads in MiXCR, keeping a single row per CDR3 protein. Among about 350,000 distinct CDR3 sequences listed, approximately 12% were seen once. The clonotype originates from a man between 18 and 29 years old who received the YFV17D yellow fever vaccine. Sequencing was performed on CD4+ T cells sorted from PBMCs, taken 15 days after the yellow fever booster vaccination. The chain joins TRBV5-1 to TRBJ2-7; the D gene is possibly TRBD1 (5 bases). This CDR3 is CASSLGPGREQYF. The CDR3 DNA follows: TGCGCCAGCAGCCTGGGGCCTGGTCGTGAGCAGTACTTC.